This T cell receptor (beta chain) was documented in a study of T cells in localized non-small cell lung cancer. Study-wide points: Adjacent lung had a median approximately 57 of the 100 largest tumor clones.

As for this clone: As yet, its antigen is unknown.

Assay used: immunoSEQ multiplex PCR; TCRdb lists only in-frame clones, some missing. The sample has around 50,000 clones, roughly 89% seen once. The V gene's germline CDR1 is MNHEY and CDR2 SMNVEV (reference sequence). The CDR3 spans 15 residues. The V end was cut by 3 bases, the J end by 3 bases, with 11 bases between. The TCR originated in a woman aged 35 to 70 with stage I lung adenocarcinoma. The sequencing used peripheral blood, collected before any cancer treatment. V gene TRBV27 combines with J gene TRBJ1-4, with unresolved D. This CDR3 reads CASSFSGWANEKLFF. CDR3 coding DNA: TGTGCCAGCAGTTTTTCGGGGTGGGCTAATGAAAAACTGTTTTTT.